The clone carrying this TCR beta chain occurred many times. The data stem from a study of T cell repertoires in cytomegalovirus infection. Overall study: Indicated by public TCR beta signatures were CMV infection and matching HLA type.

Each CDR3 protein is one row after TCRdb ran MiXCR on the reads. Counted here are over 200,000 distinct CDR3 sequences, roughly 13% occurring once; the ten biggest clones make up around 8.1%. The germline CDR1 and CDR2 sequences are MDHEN and SYDVKM. Between the trimmed V and J ends, which lost 1 base and 6 bases, there was a span of 12 bases. CDR3 size: 14 residues. The sequenced sample consisted of PBMCs. The gene calls are TRBV28 and TRBJ1-2; D unresolved. This receptor was identified in a human donor in good health (CMV status not recorded). Some clones in this sample may be carry-over from other donors' samples. The CDR3 sequence is CASSLSGVEDGYTF. The CDR3, as DNA: TGTGCCAGCAGTTTATCCGGGGTCGAGGATGGCTACACCTTC.